This record looks at one TCR beta chain sequence and its context. Its antigen remains unidentified. This CDR3 is built from 13 residues. V was cut by 4 bases and J by 3 bases, with 4 bases left in between. The germline V gene encodes CDR1 ENHRY and CDR2 SYGVKD. The source of the sample is a study of shared clonotypes between healthy human individuals. Overall study results and limits: Among non-shared clonotypes, generation probabilities were lower than among those shared by all four donors. Sequencing depth was expected to influence donor clonotype sharing.

The naive CD8 subset, CD45RO-negative cells positively selected for CCR7, excluded terminally differentiated effector memory CD45RA+ cells. Each subset's genomic DNA was shared equally among a number of immunoSEQ plates. The table came from immunoSEQ multiplex PCR; TCRdb's copy has only in-frame clones and leaves some out. The sample carries more than 2 million clones, 85% to 95% recorded once. The sample was naive CD8+ T cells sorted from blood. The rearrangement uses TRBV10-3 and TRBJ2-6; no clear D. The TCR originated in a man between 18 and 35 years old in good health. The CDR3 bases are TGTGCCATCAGTGGAGGTGGGGCCAACGTCCTGACTTTC. Translated: CAISGGGANVLTF.